This is a list of T cell receptor beta chains from one sample in a study of blood T cell repertoires in COVID-19. Profiling relied on immunoSEQ multiplex PCR, and the TCRdb table lists in-frame clones only, not all of them. This repertoire shows around 460,000 clones, 80% to 90% found once; its top ten account for roughly 0.87%. Sequences were obtained from peripheral blood. These TCRs come from a man in his late teens or twenties with COVID-19, enrolled during active disease. CDR3s include the opening cysteine and the closing phenylalanine or tryptophan. D genes are given only for firm matches. Clone size is given for some rows only: seen once, a few or many times, or a class if the clone is expanded.

V gene,J gene,CDR3 length,clone size,D gene,CDR3 DNA,CDR3 protein
TRBV2,TRBJ2-3,14,-,-,TGTGCCAGCAGGGGTAGGGAGTTCACAGATACGCAGTATTTT,CASRGREFTDTQYF
TRBV6-4,TRBJ1-2,13,-,TRBD1,TGTGCCAGCCTAGGGACAGGGAACTATGGCTACACCTTC,CASLGTGNYGYTF
TRBV13,TRBJ2-7,14,-,TRBD1,TGTGCCAGCAGCACCCGACAGGGAATAGGCGAGCAGTACTTC,CASSTRQGIGEQYF
TRBV2,TRBJ2-2,15,-,TRBD1,TGTGCCAGCAGTGGTCAGGGACAGGGAACCGGGGAGCTGTTTTTT,CASSGQGQGTGELFF
TRBV19,TRBJ2-5,11,-,-,TGTGCCACCAGGGCCCAAGAGACCCAGTACTTC,CATRAQETQYF
TRBV24-1,TRBJ2-5,14,-,-,TGTGCCACCAGTGGTTCCGGGAACCAAGAGACCCAGTACTTC,CATSGSGNQETQYF
TRBV6-2/TRBV6-3,TRBJ2-7,14,-,TRBD1,TGTGCCAGCAGTCGGACAGGCCCAACCTACGAGCAGTACTTC,CASSRTGPTYEQYF
TRBV3-1/TRBV3-2,TRBJ2-5,14,once,-,TGTGCCAGCAGCCCCTGGACTACCCAAGAGACCCAGTACTTC,CASSPWTTQETQYF
TRBV3-1/TRBV3-2,TRBJ2-4,16,-,-,TGTGCCAGCAGCCAAGATCGGGCGGGGGCCAAAAACATTCAGTACTTC,CASSQDRAGAKNIQYF
TRBV12-5,TRBJ1-1,14,once,TRBD1,TGTGCTAGTGGTTTGGGACAGGGGAACACTGAAGCTTTCTTT,CASGLGQGNTEAFF
TRBV29-1,TRBJ1-1,12,-,-,TGCAGCGGAGGGTCTCTTAACACTGAAGCTTTCTTT,CSGGSLNTEAFF
TRBV13,TRBJ2-1,13,-,-,TGTGCCAGCAGCTTAGGGTTCCCCGATGAGCAGTTCTTC,CASSLGFPDEQFF
TRBV5-1,TRBJ2-3,17,few,TRBD2,TGCGCCAGCAGCTTGGGACTAGCGGGAAAGAGGAGCCATACGCAGTATTTT,CASSLGLAGKRSHTQYF
TRBV5-1,TRBJ2-7,15,-,TRBD2,TGCGCCAGCAGCATCGGGACTAGCGGTTCCTACGAGCAGTACTTC,CASSIGTSGSYEQYF
TRBV7-8,TRBJ2-2,15,-,-,TGTGCCAGCAGCTTAGTTCGGGGGAGGACCGGGGAGCTGTTTTTT,CASSLVRGRTGELFF
TRBV9,TRBJ2-1,14,-,-,TGTGCCAGCAGCCCCCGCTGGACAGACAATGAGCAGTTCTTC,CASSPRWTDNEQFF
TRBV5-8,TRBJ2-5,16,-,-,TGTGCCAGCAGCTTGGGTTTTGTTGCGGGTCCCGAGACCCAGTACTTC,CASSLGFVAGPETQYF
TRBV19,TRBJ2-5,12,-,-,TGTGCCAGTAGTATAGGAGGGGAGACCCAGTACTTC,CASSIGGETQYF
TRBV6-1,TRBJ1-5,15,-,-,TGTGCCAGCAGTAAAGGAGGATATAGCAATCAGCCCCAGCATTTT,CASSKGGYSNQPQHF
TRBV2,TRBJ2-2,15,-,-,TGTGCCAGCAGTGAGAATGGGGGGGCCCACGGGGAGCTGTTTTTT,CASSENGGAHGELFF
TRBV5-1,TRBJ2-7,11,-,-,TGCGCCAGCAGTGGAGACTACGAGCAGTACTTC,CASSGDYEQYF
TRBV19,TRBJ2-7,15,-,TRBD2,TGTGCCAGTAGTATCGGCGGGAGGAGCTCCTACGAGCAGTACTTC,CASSIGGRSSYEQYF
TRBV12-3/TRBV12-4,TRBJ1-6,13,-,TRBD1,TGTGCCACCAGCGACAGGGTAGGCTCACCCCTCCACTTT,CATSDRVGSPLHF
TRBV4-1,TRBJ1-6,16,-,-,TGCGCCAGCAGCCAGGAACCAGGGGATGCCGGATCACCCCTCCACTTT,CASSQEPGDAGSPLHF
TRBV29-1,TRBJ2-7,14,once,TRBD1,TGCAGCGTTCGCCGGGACAGCAGCTCCGGGGAGCAGTACTTC,CSVRRDSSSGEQYF
TRBV5-5,TRBJ2-7,15,-,-,TGTGCCAGCAGCTTGGCAGGGACTGATACCTACGAGCAGTACTTC,CASSLAGTDTYEQYF
TRBV2,TRBJ2-5,14,few,TRBD1,TGTGCCAGCAGTCGACAGGGGGCGGGGGAGACCCAGTACTTC,CASSRQGAGETQYF
TRBV29-1,TRBJ1-1,13,-,-,TGCAGCGTTACGGGACATTACGACACTGAAGCTTTCTTT,CSVTGHYDTEAFF
TRBV24-1,TRBJ2-1,17,once,TRBD2,TGTGCCACCAAACAGGATTCACTAGCGGGGGAGAACAATGAGCAGTTCTTC,CATKQDSLAGENNEQFF
TRBV5-6,TRBJ1-2,14,-,TRBD1,TGTGCCAGCAGCAGGGACAGGAGGAACTATGGCTACACCTTC,CASSRDRRNYGYTF
TRBV18,TRBJ2-1,15,-,TRBD2,TGTGCCAGCTCACGACTAGCGGGAAAGTACAATGAGCAGTTCTTC,CASSRLAGKYNEQFF
TRBV4-1,TRBJ2-1,13,-,-,TGCGCCAGCAGCCGCCCTACAGACAATGAGCAGTTCTTC,CASSRPTDNEQFF
TRBV30,TRBJ2-7,15,once,TRBD2,TGTGCCTGGAGTGTACAGGGGACTAGCGAAGACGAGCAGTACTTC,CAWSVQGTSEDEQYF
TRBV28,TRBJ1-2,12,-,-,TGTGCCAGCCACGTCGGGGGGGGTGGCTACACCTTC,CASHVGGGGYTF
TRBV11-3,TRBJ1-3,14,-,-,TGTGCCAGCAGCTCACCGCCGGGGTTCGACACCATATATTTT,CASSSPPGFDTIYF
TRBV18,TRBJ2-6,19,-,TRBD1,TGTGCCAGCTCACATAGCGGAACAGGGGGTTCGACGGGGGCCAACGTCCTGACTTTC,CASSHSGTGGSTGANVLTF
TRBV18,TRBJ2-1,15,-,-,TGTGCCAGCTCACCTGCGGCCAGCTCCTACAATGAGCAGTTCTTC,CASSPAASSYNEQFF
TRBV18,TRBJ2-3,17,-,TRBD2,TGTGCCAGCTCACCAGGACTAGCGGGAGGACGCACAGATACGCAGTATTTT,CASSPGLAGGRTDTQYF
TRBV2,TRBJ2-7,15,-,TRBD2,TGTGCCAGCACCGAGACGACTAGCGGGACCTACGAGCAGTACTTC,CASTETTSGTYEQYF
TRBV19,TRBJ2-5,16,-,TRBD2,TGTGCCAGTAGTATAGGGGCTAGCGGGACCCAAGAGACCCAGTACTTC,CASSIGASGTQETQYF
TRBV7-2,TRBJ1-4,14,-,TRBD1,TGTGCCAGCAGCGAAGACAGGGGAAACGAAAAACTGTTTTTT,CASSEDRGNEKLFF
TRBV9,TRBJ2-7,14,-,-,TGTGCCAGCAGCCAATACAGGGAGTCCTACGAGCAGTACTTC,CASSQYRESYEQYF
TRBV10-3,TRBJ2-1,14,-,-,TGTGCCATCAGTTCCCGGGGAGGTAACAATGAGCAGTTCTTC,CAISSRGGNNEQFF
TRBV12-3/TRBV12-4,TRBJ2-5,12,-,-,TGTGCCAGCAGTTTCGGGATGGAGACCCAGTACTTC,CASSFGMETQYF
TRBV6-2/TRBV6-3,TRBJ1-2,16,-,-,TGTGCCAGCAGTTACTTCGGGGGAGGGGCTAACTATGGCTACACCTTC,CASSYFGGGANYGYTF
TRBV6-5,TRBJ1-2,12,-,TRBD1,TGTGCCAGCAGTCCGGACAGGAATGGCTACACCTTC,CASSPDRNGYTF
TRBV6-5,TRBJ1-2,12,-,-,TGTGCCAGCAGTTATCGGGGATCTGGCTACACCTTC,CASSYRGSGYTF
TRBV7-9,TRBJ1-4,18,-,TRBD1,TGTGCCAGCAGCTTAGCGCTGGGGGACAGGGGTGGTGGCGAAAAACTGTTTTTT,CASSLALGDRGGGEKLFF
TRBV6-2/TRBV6-3,TRBJ2-7,11,-,-,TGTGCCAGCAGCGAAGCGTGGGAGCAGTACTTC,CASSEAWEQYF
TRBV13,TRBJ2-7,11,-,-,TGTGCCAGCAGCAATCACTACGAGCAGTACTTC,CASSNHYEQYF